The rows below give T cell receptor beta chains drawn from one sample of a study of early T cells in non-severe SARS-CoV-2 infection. TCRdb redid the calling of the 5' RACE reads with MiXCR, one entry per CDR3 protein. The table lists roughly 30,000 distinct CDR3 sequences, roughly 5% of them singletons. Sequenced input: whole blood. The origin of the receptors is an adult who was a healthcare worker with PCR-confirmed SARS-CoV-2 infection or an uninfected control (not recorded which). Both conserved end residues are part of each CDR3. Each record gives: CDR3 protein, CDR3 DNA, J gene, clone size, D gene, V gene. D genes are given only for firm matches. The size field is filled for only some rows; it gives once, few, many or a size class.

CDR3 protein: CASSEVTGGGSYEQYF
CDR3 DNA: TGTGCCAGCAGTGAAGTAACCGGCGGAGGCTCCTACGAGCAGTACTTC
J gene: TRBJ2-7
clone size: many
D gene: .
V gene: TRBV6-1

CDR3 protein: CASSLAGGANYGYTF
CDR3 DNA: TGTGCCAGCAGCCTTGCAGGGGGAGCTAACTATGGCTACACCTTC
J gene: TRBJ1-2
clone size: many
D gene: TRBD1
V gene: TRBV7-2

CDR3 protein: CASSESPNTGELFF
CDR3 DNA: TGCGCCAGCAGTGAGTCCCCCAACACCGGGGAGCTGTTTTTT
J gene: TRBJ2-2
clone size: few
D gene: .
V gene: TRBV10-1

CDR3 protein: CATSGGNEQFF
CDR3 DNA: TGTGCCACCAGCGGGGGAAATGAGCAGTTCTTC
J gene: TRBJ2-1
clone size: few
D gene: TRBD2
V gene: TRBV11-2

CDR3 protein: CASRTREFDTQYF
CDR3 DNA: TGCGCCAGTCGGACTAGGGAATTTGATACGCAGTATTTT
J gene: TRBJ2-3
clone size: .
D gene: TRBD2
V gene: TRBV5-1

CDR3 protein: CASSRTAPLGYTF
CDR3 DNA: TGTGCCAGCAGCCGGACAGCTCCCCTGGGCTACACCTTC
J gene: TRBJ1-2
clone size: few
D gene: .
V gene: TRBV12-3/TRBV12-4

CDR3 protein: CASSPPDSRDIQYF
CDR3 DNA: TGTGCCAGCTCACCACCGGACAGTAGAGACATTCAGTACTTC
J gene: TRBJ2-4
clone size: many
D gene: .
V gene: TRBV18

CDR3 protein: CASSQYDRGLTDTQYF
CDR3 DNA: TGCGCCAGCAGCCAATATGACAGGGGACTCACAGATACGCAGTATTTT
J gene: TRBJ2-3
clone size: few
D gene: TRBD1
V gene: TRBV4-1

CDR3 protein: CASSGEWNEQFF
CDR3 DNA: TGTGCCAGCTCTGGGGAGTGGAATGAGCAGTTCTTC
J gene: TRBJ2-1
clone size: many
D gene: .
V gene: TRBV27

CDR3 protein: CASSVAVWDEQYF
CDR3 DNA: TGTGCCAGCAGCGTAGCCGTATGGGACGAGCAGTACTTC
J gene: TRBJ2-7
clone size: many
D gene: .
V gene: TRBV9

CDR3 protein: CASSFLGGSTGELFF
CDR3 DNA: TGTGCCAGCAGTTTCCTGGGGGGCTCCACCGGGGAGCTGTTTTTT
J gene: TRBJ2-2
clone size: few
D gene: .
V gene: TRBV27

CDR3 protein: CSARLAGGPTDTQYF
CDR3 DNA: TGCAGTGCTAGGCTAGCGGGGGGGCCGACAGATACGCAGTATTTT
J gene: TRBJ2-3
clone size: few
D gene: TRBD2
V gene: TRBV20-1

CDR3 protein: CASQPRELGEAFF
CDR3 DNA: TGTGCCAGTCAACCGAGGGAGTTAGGTGAAGCTTTCTTT
J gene: TRBJ1-1
clone size: many
D gene: .
V gene: TRBV12-3/TRBV12-4

CDR3 protein: CSVEKGEQYF
CDR3 DNA: TGCAGCGTTGAGAAGGGCGAGCAGTACTTC
J gene: TRBJ2-7
clone size: many
D gene: .
V gene: TRBV29-1

CDR3 protein: CASSLAGGTLRTDTQYF
CDR3 DNA: TGTGCCAGCAGCTTAGCGGGGGGCACCCTTCGCACAGATACGCAGTATTTT
J gene: TRBJ2-3
clone size: many
D gene: .
V gene: TRBV7-6

CDR3 protein: CASSPGGRLTDTQYF
CDR3 DNA: TGTGCCAGCAGCCCGGGGGGCCGATTGACGGATACGCAGTATTTT
J gene: TRBJ2-3
clone size: many
D gene: .
V gene: TRBV11-2

CDR3 protein: CASSLEGTGGYEQYF
CDR3 DNA: TGTGCCAGCAGCTTAGAAGGGACAGGGGGCTACGAGCAGTACTTC
J gene: TRBJ2-7
clone size: few
D gene: TRBD1
V gene: TRBV11-3

CDR3 protein: CASSGGTGGSTIYF
CDR3 DNA: TGCGCCAGCAGCGGGGGGACAGGAGGAAGCACCATATATTTT
J gene: TRBJ1-3
clone size: many
D gene: TRBD1
V gene: TRBV5-1

CDR3 protein: CASSLASGSHEQFF
CDR3 DNA: TGTGCCAGCAGCTTAGCTAGCGGGAGCCATGAGCAGTTCTTC
J gene: TRBJ2-1
clone size: many
D gene: TRBD2
V gene: TRBV7-9

CDR3 protein: CASKIPHGNIQYF
CDR3 DNA: TGTGCCAGCAAAATACCCCATGGAAACATTCAGTACTTC
J gene: TRBJ2-4
clone size: .
D gene: .
V gene: TRBV7-2

CDR3 protein: CASSQQGADTQYF
CDR3 DNA: TGTGCCAGCAGCCAGCAGGGGGCAGATACGCAGTATTTT
J gene: TRBJ2-3
clone size: .
D gene: TRBD1
V gene: TRBV4-2

CDR3 protein: CASSPRSSYEQYF
CDR3 DNA: TGTGCCAGCAGCCCAAGGAGCTCCTACGAGCAGTACTTC
J gene: TRBJ2-7
clone size: many
D gene: .
V gene: TRBV9

CDR3 protein: CASSFGGEGDTQYF
CDR3 DNA: TGTGCCAGCAGCTTCGGGGGAGAGGGGGATACGCAGTATTTT
J gene: TRBJ2-3
clone size: .
D gene: .
V gene: TRBV7-9

CDR3 protein: CASSYASGVGYEQYF
CDR3 DNA: TGTGCCAGCAGTTACGCGTCGGGAGTCGGCTACGAGCAGTACTTC
J gene: TRBJ2-7
clone size: many
D gene: .
V gene: TRBV6-2/TRBV6-3

CDR3 protein: CASSLRGRELLDTQYF
CDR3 DNA: TGTGCCAGCAGCTTGAGGGGGCGGGAGCTTTTAGATACGCAGTATTTT
J gene: TRBJ2-3
clone size: many
D gene: .
V gene: TRBV5-4

CDR3 protein: CATSRDVGGFNEQFF
CDR3 DNA: TGTGCCACCAGCAGAGACGTGGGGGGATTCAATGAGCAGTTCTTC
J gene: TRBJ2-1
clone size: many
D gene: .
V gene: TRBV15

CDR3 protein: CSLGGALYNEQFF
CDR3 DNA: TGCAGCTTGGGGGGGGCCCTTTACAATGAGCAGTTCTTC
J gene: TRBJ2-1
clone size: .
D gene: .
V gene: TRBV20-1

CDR3 protein: CSARDPGQGKETQYF
CDR3 DNA: TGCAGTGCTAGGGACCCTGGACAGGGGAAAGAGACCCAGTACTTC
J gene: TRBJ2-5
clone size: few
D gene: TRBD1
V gene: TRBV20-1

CDR3 protein: CASSGDRVRTEAFF
CDR3 DNA: TGTGCCAGCAGCGGAGACAGGGTGCGCACTGAAGCTTTCTTT
J gene: TRBJ1-1
clone size: many
D gene: TRBD1
V gene: TRBV11-2

CDR3 protein: CASSVASNTEAFF
CDR3 DNA: TGTGCCAGCAGCGTAGCCAGCAACACTGAAGCTTTCTTT
J gene: TRBJ1-1
clone size: many
D gene: .
V gene: TRBV9

CDR3 protein: CATGQGWNTEAFF
CDR3 DNA: TGTGCCACGGGACAGGGATGGAACACTGAAGCTTTCTTT
J gene: TRBJ1-1
clone size: many
D gene: TRBD1
V gene: TRBV7-9

CDR3 protein: CASSYGQGVGYGYTF
CDR3 DNA: TGCGCCAGCAGCTATGGACAGGGTGTCGGCTATGGCTACACCTTC
J gene: TRBJ1-2
clone size: many
D gene: TRBD1
V gene: TRBV5-1

CDR3 protein: CASSPRTSGSYEQYF
CDR3 DNA: TGTGCCAGTAGCCCTCGGACTAGCGGGAGTTACGAGCAGTACTTC
J gene: TRBJ2-7
clone size: many
D gene: TRBD2
V gene: TRBV19

CDR3 protein: CASSEGTDTGELFF
CDR3 DNA: TGTGCCAGCAGTGAGGGGACTGACACCGGGGAGCTGTTTTTT
J gene: TRBJ2-2
clone size: many
D gene: .
V gene: TRBV6-4

CDR3 protein: CASSYPLGSTATGGNTIYF
CDR3 DNA: TGTGCCAGCAGTTACCCGCTCGGGTCGACGGCAACTGGTGGAAACACCATATATTTT
J gene: TRBJ1-3
clone size: many
D gene: .
V gene: TRBV6-6

CDR3 protein: CASSKERDRGTDTQYF
CDR3 DNA: TGTGCCAGCAGCAAAGAGAGGGACAGGGGCACAGATACGCAGTATTTT
J gene: TRBJ2-3
clone size: .
D gene: .
V gene: TRBV21-1

CDR3 protein: CASSRTERDQPQHF
CDR3 DNA: TGTGCCAGCAGTCGAACAGAGCGGGATCAGCCCCAGCATTTT
J gene: TRBJ1-5
clone size: .
D gene: .
V gene: TRBV6-2/TRBV6-3

CDR3 protein: CASSPRERGNTGELFF
CDR3 DNA: TGTGCCAGCAGCCCAAGGGAGAGGGGTAACACCGGGGAGCTGTTTTTT
J gene: TRBJ2-2
clone size: many
D gene: .
V gene: TRBV7-8

CDR3 protein: CASSQARESSYNEQFF
CDR3 DNA: TGCGCCAGCAGCCAAGCTCGGGAGAGCTCCTACAATGAGCAGTTCTTC
J gene: TRBJ2-1
clone size: few
D gene: .
V gene: TRBV4-1